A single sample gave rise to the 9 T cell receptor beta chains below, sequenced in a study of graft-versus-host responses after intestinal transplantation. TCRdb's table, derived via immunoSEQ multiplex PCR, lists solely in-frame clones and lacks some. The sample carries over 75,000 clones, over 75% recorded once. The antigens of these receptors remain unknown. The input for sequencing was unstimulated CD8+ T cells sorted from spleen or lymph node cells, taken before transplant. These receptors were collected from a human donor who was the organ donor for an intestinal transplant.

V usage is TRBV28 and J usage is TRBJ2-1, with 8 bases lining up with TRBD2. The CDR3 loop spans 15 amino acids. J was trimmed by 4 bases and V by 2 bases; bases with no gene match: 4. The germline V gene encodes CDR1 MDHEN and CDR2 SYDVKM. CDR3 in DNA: TGTGCCAGCAGTTTAGGGACTAGACTTTACAATGAGCAGTTCTTC. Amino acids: CASSLGTRLYNEQFF.

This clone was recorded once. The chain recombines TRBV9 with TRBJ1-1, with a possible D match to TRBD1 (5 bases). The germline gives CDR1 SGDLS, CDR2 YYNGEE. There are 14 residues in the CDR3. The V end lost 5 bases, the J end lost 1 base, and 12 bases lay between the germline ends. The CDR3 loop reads CASRPGDSNTEAFF. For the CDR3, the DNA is TGTGCCAGCAGACCGGGGGACTCGAACACTGAAGCTTTCTTT.

For the CDR3, the DNA is TGTGCCTGGAGTGAGGCCCCAGTCCCACCCCTCCACTTT. The encoded protein is CAWSEAPVPPLHF. The rearrangement links TRBV30 to TRBJ1-6; D unresolved. Germline assignment: CDR1 GTSNPN and CDR2 SVGIG (reference sequence). The CDR3 spans 13 residues. Trimming took off 1 base at V and 11 bases at J, with 12 bases between the two ends.

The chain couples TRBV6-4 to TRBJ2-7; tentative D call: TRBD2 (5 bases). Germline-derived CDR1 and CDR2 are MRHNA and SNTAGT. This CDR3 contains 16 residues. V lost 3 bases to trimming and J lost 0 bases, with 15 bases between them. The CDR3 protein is CASSEGPGIPSYEQYF. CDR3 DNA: TGTGCCAGCAGTGAGGGTCCGGGGATCCCCTCCTACGAGCAGTACTTC.

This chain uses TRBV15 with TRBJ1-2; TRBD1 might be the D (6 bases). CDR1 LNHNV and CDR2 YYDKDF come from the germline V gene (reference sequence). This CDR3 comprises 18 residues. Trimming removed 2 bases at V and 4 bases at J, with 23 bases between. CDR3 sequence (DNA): TGTGCCACCAGCAGAAATAGGGCCCAGGGGACTCCCCTCTATGGCTACACCTTC. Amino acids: CATSRNRAQGTPLYGYTF.

CDR3: CASRDSSYNEQFF. CDR3 DNA sequence: TGCGCCAGCAGGGACAGCTCCTACAATGAGCAGTTCTTC. The chain is built from TRBV5-1 and TRBJ2-1; D might be TRBD1 (6 bases). Germline CDR1 and CDR2: SGHRS and YFSETQ. The CDR3 contains 13 residues. V dropped 5 bases and J dropped 0 bases, with 6 bases sitting between them.

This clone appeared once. The CDR3, as DNA: TGTGCCAGCAGTTTTGGGACAGGGACCTATGGCTACACCTTC. Its protein product is CASSFGTGTYGYTF. This rearrangement joins TRBV27 to TRBJ1-2, with 9 bases lining up with TRBD1. The CDR3 spans 14 residues. Germline CDR1 reads MNHEY; CDR2 reads SMNVEV (reference sequence). Germline trimming cut 3 bases from V and 4 bases from J; bases unmatched to any gene: 3.

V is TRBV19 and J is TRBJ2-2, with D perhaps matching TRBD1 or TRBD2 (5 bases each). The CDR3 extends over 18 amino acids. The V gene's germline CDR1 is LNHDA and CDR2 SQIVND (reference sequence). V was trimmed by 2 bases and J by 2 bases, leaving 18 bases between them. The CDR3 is CASSIIEGSTSNTGELFF. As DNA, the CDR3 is TGTGCCAGTAGTATAATCGAGGGGAGTACGTCAAACACCGGGGAGCTGTTTTTT.

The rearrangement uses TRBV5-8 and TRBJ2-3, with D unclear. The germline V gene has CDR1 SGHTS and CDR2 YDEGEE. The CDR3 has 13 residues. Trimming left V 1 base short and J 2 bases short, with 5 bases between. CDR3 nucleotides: TGTGCCAGCAGCTTGCTCTACACAGATACGCAGTATTTT. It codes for CASSLLYTDTQYF.